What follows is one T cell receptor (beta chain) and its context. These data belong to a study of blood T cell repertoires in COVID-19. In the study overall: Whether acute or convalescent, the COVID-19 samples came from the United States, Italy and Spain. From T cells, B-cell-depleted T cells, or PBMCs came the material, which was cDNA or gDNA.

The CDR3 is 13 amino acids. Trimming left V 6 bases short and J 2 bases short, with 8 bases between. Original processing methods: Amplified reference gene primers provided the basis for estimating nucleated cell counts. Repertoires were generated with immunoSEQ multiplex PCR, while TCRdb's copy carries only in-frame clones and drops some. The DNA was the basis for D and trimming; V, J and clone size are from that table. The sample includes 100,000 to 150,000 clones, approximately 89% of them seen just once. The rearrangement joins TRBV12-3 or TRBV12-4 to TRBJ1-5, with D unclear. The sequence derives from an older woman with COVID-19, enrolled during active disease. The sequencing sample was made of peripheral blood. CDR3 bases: TGTGCCAGCAGAAGAGGCGGCAATCAGCCCCAGCATTTT. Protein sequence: CASRRGGNQPQHF.